Listed below are T cell receptor beta chains from one sample, sequenced in a study of shared clonotypes between healthy human individuals. Sequencing used immunoSEQ multiplex PCR; TCRdb keeps in-frame clones, though not all of them. The table has around 2.1 million clones, approximately 94% seen once. The sequencing sample was made of naive CD4+ T cells sorted from blood. The receptors derive from a man younger than 30 in good health. Both conserved end residues are part of each CDR3. The D gene is left open where the match is weak. Size is omitted from some rows. Given values are once, few, many or a class for expanded clones.

d_gene	abundance	v_gene	j_gene	CDR3nt	CDR3aa
TRBD1	NA	TRBV11-2	TRBJ1-1	TGTGCCAGCAGCCCCGGGACAGGGATCATGAACACTGAAGCTTTCTTT	CASSPGTGIMNTEAFF
NA	NA	TRBV28	TRBJ2-3	TGTGCCAGCAGTCCCCAGAATACGCAGTATTTT	CASSPQNTQYF
NA	NA	TRBV5-4	TRBJ2-3	TGTGCCAGCAGCTTGGGTACAAGTCCCTTCACAGATACGCAGTATTTT	CASSLGTSPFTDTQYF
TRBD2	NA	TRBV14	TRBJ2-7	TGTGCCAGCAGCCAAGGGTGGCTAGCGGGGGACTACGAGCAGTACTTC	CASSQGWLAGDYEQYF
NA	NA	TRBV11-2	TRBJ2-3	TGTGCCAGCAGCTTAGACAGGCAGACAGATACGCAGTATTTT	CASSLDRQTDTQYF
NA	NA	TRBV6-5	TRBJ1-1	TGTGCCAGCACTATATCAGGCGGTAGAAGAGCTTTCTTT	CASTISGGRRAFF
NA	NA	TRBV5-1	TRBJ1-2	TGCGCCAGCAGCTTGCCAGGCATCTATGGCTACACCTTC	CASSLPGIYGYTF
NA	NA	TRBV4-1	TRBJ1-3	TGCGCCAGCAGCCAAGGTACAGCCTCTGGAAACACCATATATTTT	CASSQGTASGNTIYF
TRBD1	NA	TRBV6-1	TRBJ2-1	TGTGCCAGCAGTGAAGGGGACAGGGGTAGAGATGAGCAGTTCTTC	CASSEGDRGRDEQFF
NA	NA	TRBV5-4	TRBJ2-5	TGTGCCAGCAGCTCTGGGGGTTTGGAGACCCAGTACTTC	CASSSGGLETQYF
TRBD1	NA	TRBV7-9	TRBJ1-1	TGTGCCAGCAGCTTAACGGGACAGGGGGTTCTGGGCACTGAAGCTTTCTTT	CASSLTGQGVLGTEAFF
NA	NA	TRBV5-1	TRBJ2-7	TGCGCCAGCAGCCCCTCCGGGACAAACTACGAGCAGTACTTC	CASSPSGTNYEQYF
TRBD1	NA	TRBV19	TRBJ2-6	TGTGCCAGTAGTATGAGGACAGGGTCGAGCTCTGGGGCCAACGTCCTGACTTTC	CASSMRTGSSSGANVLTF
NA	NA	TRBV6-1	TRBJ1-4	TGTGCCAGCAGTGAACCAGGGAGGAGTGAAAAACTGTTTTTT	CASSEPGRSEKLFF
NA	NA	TRBV10-2	TRBJ1-2	TGCGCCAGCTCCACCGGGACACCAACTAACTATGGCTACACCTTC	CASSTGTPTNYGYTF
TRBD1	few	TRBV30	TRBJ1-6	TGTGCCTGGACCAGGGGGCGGGATTCACCCCTCCACTTT	CAWTRGRDSPLHF
NA	NA	TRBV7-7	TRBJ2-3	TGTGCTAGCAGCTTAGAGGGGGGCCCCACAGATACGCAGTATTTT	CASSLEGGPTDTQYF
NA	NA	TRBV20-1	TRBJ2-7	TGCAGTGCTATGTACCACGAGCAGTACTTC	CSAMYHEQYF
TRBD2	NA	TRBV19	TRBJ2-2	TGTGCCAGTAGTATAATACCGGGACTAGGGATCGGGGAGCTGTTTTTT	CASSIIPGLGIGELFF
TRBD1	NA	TRBV6-1	TRBJ2-3	TGTGCCAGCAGGCCCGGGACAGGGAGCACAGATACGCAGTATTTT	CASRPGTGSTDTQYF
NA	few	TRBV19	TRBJ1-4	TGTGCCAGTAGTGAGCCGGGGATGAGGGGTGAAAAACTGTTTTTT	CASSEPGMRGEKLFF
NA	NA	TRBV7-6	TRBJ2-3	TGTGCCAGCAGCTCGACCGGGGGCGCACTCACAGATACGCAGTATTTT	CASSSTGGALTDTQYF
TRBD2	NA	TRBV30	TRBJ2-7	TGTGCCTGGAGTCTGACTAGCGGGAGGGCCAGGGAGCAGTACTTC	CAWSLTSGRAREQYF
NA	NA	TRBV19	TRBJ2-2	TGTGCCAGTAGTATTTCTGTGGCTCAAACCACCGGGGAGCTGTTTTTT	CASSISVAQTTGELFF
TRBD1	NA	TRBV30	TRBJ2-1	TGTGCCTGGAGTGTGGGGACAGAGTACGGTGGGCAGTTCTTC	CAWSVGTEYGGQFF
TRBD2	NA	TRBV5-1	TRBJ2-5	TGCGCCAGCAGCTTTGGGACTAGCGGGGGAGAGACCCAGTACTTC	CASSFGTSGGETQYF
TRBD2	NA	TRBV5-1	TRBJ2-1	TGCGCCAGCAGCTTGGAGGCTAGCGGGAGTTACAATGAGCAGTTCTTC	CASSLEASGSYNEQFF
TRBD2	NA	TRBV7-6	TRBJ2-3	TGTGCCAGCAGCTTAGCCATACTAGCGGGAGCTACAGATACGCAGTATTTT	CASSLAILAGATDTQYF
TRBD1	NA	TRBV6-5	TRBJ1-2	TGTGCCAGCGCGGGAGGACAGGGGTTCCTAAGCTACACCTTC	CASAGGQGFLSYTF
NA	NA	TRBV4-1	TRBJ1-4	TGCGCCAGCAGCCCTACAGCCTTAGGTAATGAAAAACTGTTTTTT	CASSPTALGNEKLFF
NA	NA	TRBV4-2	TRBJ1-2	TGTGCCAGCAGCCAAGATCTTGTCCGGGGGCAGGACTATGGCTACACCTTC	CASSQDLVRGQDYGYTF
NA	NA	TRBV28	TRBJ1-2	TGTGCCAGCAGTACTCCGGGGGGCGTCGATGGCTACACCTTC	CASSTPGGVDGYTF
TRBD2	NA	TRBV5-1	TRBJ2-7	TGCGCCAGCAGCTTTACGGGGGGAGGCGGCGACGAGCAGTACTTC	CASSFTGGGGDEQYF
NA	NA	TRBV4-1	TRBJ1-1	TGCGCCAGCAGCCGGCAGAGCAACACTGAAGCTTTCTTT	CASSRQSNTEAFF
NA	NA	TRBV9	TRBJ2-1	TGTGCCAGCAGCGTAGATTGGAATGAGCAGTTCTTC	CASSVDWNEQFF
TRBD2	NA	TRBV19	TRBJ2-1	TGTGCCAGTATTAGAAGGACCCCCACCGGGACTAGCGGGAACAATGAGCAGTTCTTC	CASIRRTPTGTSGNNEQFF
NA	NA	TRBV30	TRBJ2-7	TGTGCCTGGACCCGCTTGGCGGACGAGCAGTACTTC	CAWTRLADEQYF
TRBD1	NA	TRBV25-1	TRBJ2-7	TGTGACTCCCGGCAGGGGGCCTACGAGCAGTACTTC	CDSRQGAYEQYF
NA	NA	TRBV7-2	TRBJ1-1	TGTGCCAGCAGCGAGGACAGGAACACTGAAGCTTTCTTT	CASSEDRNTEAFF
NA	NA	TRBV15	TRBJ1-2	TGTGCCACCAGCAGAGCCTCCGGGACCCAATTCTATGGCTACACCTTC	CATSRASGTQFYGYTF
TRBD2	NA	TRBV10-2	TRBJ2-1	TGCGCCAGCAGTGCGGGGGGGCCGAATGAGCAGTTCTTC	CASSAGGPNEQFF
NA	NA	TRBV30	TRBJ1-4	TGTGCCTGGAGTGTAAGGGCTGGGGAAAAACTGTTTTTT	CAWSVRAGEKLFF
TRBD1	NA	TRBV5-4	TRBJ2-7	TGTGCCAGCAGCTTGGAGACAGGGAGAGACGAGCAGTACTTC	CASSLETGRDEQYF
TRBD2	NA	TRBV29-1	TRBJ2-1	TGCAGCGCTTCTAGCGGGAGGACTGAGCAGTTCTTC	CSASSGRTEQFF
TRBD1	NA	TRBV27	TRBJ1-2	TGTGCCAGCACTAAAACCGGGACAGGGTGGTATGGCTACACCTTC	CASTKTGTGWYGYTF
NA	NA	TRBV5-1	TRBJ2-7	TGCGCCAGCAGCTTTGTCGCAGACCCTTCCTCCTACGAGCAGTACTTC	CASSFVADPSSYEQYF
NA	NA	TRBV9	TRBJ1-2	TGTGCCAGCAGCGTAGGGGTGGGCGGCTACACCTTC	CASSVGVGGYTF
NA	NA	TRBV6-5	TRBJ1-2	TGTGCCAGCAGTTACTCGAGGGGGGACTTTAGCTACACCTTC	CASSYSRGDFSYTF
NA	NA	TRBV19	TRBJ2-2	TGTGCCAGTAACGGGTTAAGGGCCGGGGAGCTGTTTTTT	CASNGLRAGELFF
NA	NA	TRBV6-5	TRBJ2-5	TGTGCCAGCAGCTCTACCATCCAAGAGACCCAGTACTTC	CASSSTIQETQYF
NA	NA	TRBV2	TRBJ2-5	TGTGCCAGCAGACAGTGGACCAGCGAGACCCAGTACTTC	CASRQWTSETQYF
NA	once	TRBV6-1	TRBJ1-1	TGTGCCAGCAGTGCGGCAACCACAGGGAACACTGAAGCTTTCTTT	CASSAATTGNTEAFF
NA	NA	TRBV6-6	TRBJ2-5	TGTGCCAGCAGTTACGGGCTCCGACAAGAGACCCAGTACTTC	CASSYGLRQETQYF